The rows below give T cell receptor beta chains drawn from one sample of a study of T cell responses to AZD1222 COVID-19 vaccine. Produced via immunoSEQ multiplex PCR; TCRdb's table is partial and in-frame only. Of approximately 150,000 clones listed, 93% are singletons. This specimen consisted of peripheral blood, obtained after recovery from COVID-19. The receptor set was obtained from an adult who had recovered from COVID-19. Each CDR3 is given with its conserved first and last residue. D genes are given only for firm matches. The size field is filled for only some rows; it gives once, few, many or a size class.

j_call: TRBJ1-1; clone_size: NA; d_call: TRBD1; v_call: TRBV28; cdr3_aa: CASSQRTGYTEAFF; cdr3_nt: TGTGCCAGCAGTCAAAGGACAGGTTACACTGAAGCTTTCTTT
j_call: TRBJ1-5; clone_size: NA; d_call: TRBD1; v_call: TRBV6-6; cdr3_aa: CASSRDRGNQPQHF; cdr3_nt: TGTGCCAGCAGTCGGGACAGGGGGAATCAGCCCCAGCATTTT
j_call: TRBJ2-7; clone_size: NA; d_call: NA; v_call: TRBV19; cdr3_aa: CASSIGLGRWSYEQYF; cdr3_nt: TGTGCCAGTAGTATAGGCCTAGGAAGGTGGTCCTACGAGCAGTACTTC
j_call: TRBJ2-2; clone_size: NA; d_call: NA; v_call: TRBV5-6; cdr3_aa: CASSFLGTLATGELFF; cdr3_nt: TGTGCCAGCAGCTTTTTGGGCACCTTGGCGACCGGGGAGCTGTTTTTT
j_call: TRBJ2-1; clone_size: NA; d_call: NA; v_call: TRBV7-3; cdr3_aa: CASSLLGFNEQFF; cdr3_nt: TGTGCCAGCAGCTTATTGGGGTTCAATGAGCAGTTCTTC
j_call: TRBJ2-5; clone_size: NA; d_call: NA; v_call: TRBV2; cdr3_aa: CASSVVGQETQYF; cdr3_nt: TGTGCCAGCAGTGTAGTAGGACAAGAGACCCAGTACTTC
j_call: TRBJ2-7; clone_size: NA; d_call: NA; v_call: TRBV28; cdr3_aa: CASSLGGTLYEQYF; cdr3_nt: TGTGCCAGCAGTTTAGGGGGTACTTTGTACGAGCAGTACTTC
j_call: TRBJ2-4; clone_size: NA; d_call: NA; v_call: TRBV28; cdr3_aa: CASSRVGKNIQYF; cdr3_nt: TGTGCCAGCAGTCGGGTTGGCAAAAACATTCAGTACTTC
j_call: TRBJ1-6; clone_size: NA; d_call: TRBD1; v_call: TRBV5-5; cdr3_aa: CASSPWTGYSNSPLHF; cdr3_nt: TGTGCCAGCAGCCCGTGGACAGGGTATAGTAATTCACCCCTCCACTTT
j_call: TRBJ2-2; clone_size: NA; d_call: NA; v_call: TRBV15; cdr3_aa: CATSTGDTGELFF; cdr3_nt: TGTGCCACCAGCACTGGGGACACCGGGGAGCTGTTTTTT
j_call: TRBJ2-7; clone_size: NA; d_call: NA; v_call: TRBV9; cdr3_aa: CASSAEVGNEQYF; cdr3_nt: TGTGCCAGCAGCGCCGAGGTAGGAAACGAGCAGTACTTC
j_call: TRBJ1-2; clone_size: NA; d_call: NA; v_call: TRBV19; cdr3_aa: CASTHRFPQNYGYTF; cdr3_nt: TGTGCCAGTACCCACCGCTTCCCTCAAAACTATGGCTACACCTTC
j_call: TRBJ1-6; clone_size: few; d_call: TRBD1; v_call: TRBV2; cdr3_aa: CASTGQADNSPLHF; cdr3_nt: TGTGCCAGCACCGGACAGGCCGATAATTCACCCCTCCACTTT
j_call: TRBJ1-3; clone_size: once; d_call: NA; v_call: TRBV11-2; cdr3_aa: CASSLGPQGVDTIYF; cdr3_nt: TGTGCCAGCAGCTTAGGACCACAGGGTGTGGACACCATATATTTT
j_call: TRBJ2-7; clone_size: once; d_call: TRBD1; v_call: TRBV20-1; cdr3_aa: CSASRSGQVHEQYF; cdr3_nt: TGCAGTGCTAGTAGGTCTGGACAGGTTCACGAGCAGTACTTC
j_call: TRBJ2-5; clone_size: NA; d_call: NA; v_call: TRBV19; cdr3_aa: CASSRGVWAEGQYF; cdr3_nt: TGTGCCAGTAGTAGAGGCGTCTGGGCTGAGGGCCAGTACTTC
j_call: TRBJ1-1; clone_size: NA; d_call: TRBD1; v_call: TRBV19; cdr3_aa: CASSQGDRNTEAFF; cdr3_nt: TGTGCCAGTAGTCAGGGGGACAGGAACACTGAAGCTTTCTTT
j_call: TRBJ1-2; clone_size: NA; d_call: TRBD1; v_call: TRBV28; cdr3_aa: CASRPRGQGDVGYTF; cdr3_nt: TGTGCCAGCAGACCACGGGGACAGGGGGATGTTGGCTACACCTTC
j_call: TRBJ2-1; clone_size: once; d_call: TRBD1; v_call: TRBV6-5; cdr3_aa: CASSRGTGDNEQFF; cdr3_nt: TGTGCCAGCAGTCGCGGGACAGGGGACAATGAGCAGTTCTTC
j_call: TRBJ1-2; clone_size: NA; d_call: TRBD1; v_call: TRBV7-6; cdr3_aa: CASSPGGDRSFYGYTF; cdr3_nt: TGTGCCAGCAGCCCCGGCGGGGACAGATCTTTCTATGGCTACACCTTC
j_call: TRBJ2-7; clone_size: NA; d_call: TRBD2; v_call: TRBV6-2/TRBV6-3; cdr3_aa: CASSPGTSGRAEYF; cdr3_nt: TGTGCCAGCAGCCCGGGGACTAGCGGGAGGGCGGAGTACTTC
j_call: TRBJ2-7; clone_size: NA; d_call: TRBD1; v_call: TRBV10-1; cdr3_aa: CASSESVLGTGAYEQYF; cdr3_nt: TGCGCCAGCAGTGAGTCTGTCTTAGGGACAGGCGCCTACGAGCAGTACTTC
j_call: TRBJ2-7; clone_size: NA; d_call: NA; v_call: TRBV28; cdr3_aa: CASSRFSSSYEQYF; cdr3_nt: TGTGCCAGCAGTCGATTCAGCAGCTCCTACGAGCAGTACTTC
j_call: TRBJ2-5; clone_size: once; d_call: NA; v_call: TRBV3-1/TRBV3-2; cdr3_aa: CASSPPSLRGVEETQYF; cdr3_nt: TGTGCCAGCAGCCCCCCTAGCTTAAGAGGGGTCGAAGAGACCCAGTACTTC
j_call: TRBJ2-5; clone_size: NA; d_call: NA; v_call: TRBV10-3; cdr3_aa: CAISGSPSGQHQETQYF; cdr3_nt: TGTGCCATCAGTGGGAGCCCTTCGGGGCAGCACCAAGAGACCCAGTACTTC
j_call: TRBJ2-1; clone_size: NA; d_call: TRBD2; v_call: TRBV28; cdr3_aa: CASSIAGAYNEQFF; cdr3_nt: TGTGCCAGCAGCATAGCGGGAGCTTACAATGAGCAGTTCTTC
j_call: TRBJ1-1; clone_size: NA; d_call: NA; v_call: TRBV5-8; cdr3_aa: CASSIYTNTEAFF; cdr3_nt: TGTGCCAGCAGCATATACACGAACACTGAAGCTTTCTTT
j_call: TRBJ1-5; clone_size: NA; d_call: NA; v_call: TRBV28; cdr3_aa: CASSATVSNQPQHF; cdr3_nt: TGTGCCAGCAGCGCCACGGTTAGCAATCAGCCCCAGCATTTT
j_call: TRBJ2-1; clone_size: NA; d_call: NA; v_call: TRBV11-3; cdr3_aa: CASSLIAAGSMNEQFF; cdr3_nt: TGTGCCAGCAGCCTAATAGCGGCAGGGTCGATGAATGAGCAGTTCTTC
j_call: TRBJ2-5; clone_size: NA; d_call: TRBD1; v_call: TRBV15; cdr3_aa: CATSTSQGAQETQYF; cdr3_nt: TGTGCCACCAGCACCTCCCAGGGGGCCCAAGAGACCCAGTACTTC
j_call: TRBJ2-3; clone_size: NA; d_call: NA; v_call: TRBV13; cdr3_aa: CASSYSTWADTQYF; cdr3_nt: TGTGCCAGCAGCTACAGTACGTGGGCAGATACGCAGTATTTT
j_call: TRBJ1-2; clone_size: NA; d_call: NA; v_call: TRBV5-1; cdr3_aa: CASSFGKQGGYGYTF; cdr3_nt: TGCGCCAGCAGCTTCGGGAAACAGGGCGGTTATGGCTACACCTTC
j_call: TRBJ2-2; clone_size: NA; d_call: NA; v_call: TRBV4-1; cdr3_aa: CASSPKGYTGELFF; cdr3_nt: TGCGCCAGCAGCCCCAAAGGATACACCGGGGAGCTGTTTTTT
j_call: TRBJ1-5; clone_size: few; d_call: TRBD1; v_call: TRBV19; cdr3_aa: CASATGLPQPQHF; cdr3_nt: TGTGCCAGCGCGACAGGGCTACCTCAGCCCCAGCATTTT
j_call: TRBJ2-2; clone_size: NA; d_call: TRBD2; v_call: TRBV18; cdr3_aa: CASSPALAGGRDTGELFF; cdr3_nt: TGTGCCAGCTCACCAGCCCTAGCGGGAGGGCGCGACACCGGGGAGCTGTTTTTT
j_call: TRBJ2-1; clone_size: once; d_call: TRBD2; v_call: TRBV5-1; cdr3_aa: CASNSAGALNEQFF; cdr3_nt: TGCGCCAGCAACTCAGCGGGAGCCCTCAATGAGCAGTTCTTC
j_call: TRBJ1-5; clone_size: NA; d_call: NA; v_call: TRBV13; cdr3_aa: CASSLGGPFNQPQHF; cdr3_nt: TGTGCCAGCAGTTTGGGCGGTCCCTTTAATCAGCCCCAGCATTTT
j_call: TRBJ1-1; clone_size: NA; d_call: TRBD1; v_call: TRBV11-2; cdr3_aa: CASSLAGTGQNTEAFF; cdr3_nt: TGTGCCAGCAGCTTAGCGGGGACAGGACAGAACACTGAAGCTTTCTTT
j_call: TRBJ2-3; clone_size: NA; d_call: NA; v_call: TRBV3-1/TRBV3-2; cdr3_aa: CASSLGTLGGGDTQYF; cdr3_nt: TGTGCCAGCAGCCTCGGGACTCTCGGGGGAGGAGATACGCAGTATTTT
j_call: TRBJ1-5; clone_size: once; d_call: NA; v_call: TRBV18; cdr3_aa: CASSPPDGYSNQPQHF; cdr3_nt: TGTGCCAGCTCACCCCCGGACGGTTATAGCAATCAGCCCCAGCATTTT
j_call: TRBJ2-7; clone_size: once; d_call: TRBD2; v_call: TRBV10-1; cdr3_aa: CARTSSGSGYEQYF; cdr3_nt: TGCGCCAGGACGTCTAGCGGGAGTGGTTACGAGCAGTACTTC
j_call: TRBJ2-7; clone_size: NA; d_call: NA; v_call: TRBV2; cdr3_aa: CAILGSDEQYF; cdr3_nt: TGTGCCATCCTAGGCTCAGACGAGCAGTACTTC
j_call: TRBJ2-1; clone_size: NA; d_call: NA; v_call: TRBV15; cdr3_aa: CATSRERGGLGNEQFF; cdr3_nt: TGTGCCACCAGCAGGGAGAGGGGAGGACTGGGTAATGAGCAGTTCTTC
j_call: TRBJ2-3; clone_size: NA; d_call: NA; v_call: TRBV5-1; cdr3_aa: CASQTESTDTQYF; cdr3_nt: TGCGCCAGCCAAACAGAGTCCACAGATACGCAGTATTTT
j_call: TRBJ2-1; clone_size: NA; d_call: TRBD2; v_call: TRBV6-5; cdr3_aa: CASSYRLAGGYNEQFF; cdr3_nt: TGTGCCAGCAGTTACCGGCTAGCGGGAGGATACAATGAGCAGTTCTTC
j_call: TRBJ1-2; clone_size: NA; d_call: TRBD1; v_call: TRBV27; cdr3_aa: CASSISTGTGFYGYTF; cdr3_nt: TGTGCCAGCAGTATAAGTACCGGGACAGGGTTCTATGGCTACACCTTC
j_call: TRBJ1-1; clone_size: NA; d_call: NA; v_call: TRBV27; cdr3_aa: CASSLARNTEAFF; cdr3_nt: TGTGCCAGCAGTTTAGCAAGGAACACTGAAGCTTTCTTT
j_call: TRBJ1-1; clone_size: NA; d_call: NA; v_call: TRBV27; cdr3_aa: CASSLYDTEAFF; cdr3_nt: TGTGCCAGCAGTTTATACGACACTGAAGCTTTCTTT
j_call: TRBJ2-3; clone_size: NA; d_call: NA; v_call: TRBV12-3/TRBV12-4; cdr3_aa: CASSLRGADTQYF; cdr3_nt: TGTGCCAGCAGTCTGAGGGGGGCAGATACGCAGTATTTT
j_call: TRBJ2-1; clone_size: NA; d_call: TRBD2; v_call: TRBV4-2; cdr3_aa: CASSQGGLEVNEQFF; cdr3_nt: TGTGCCAGCAGCCAAGGTGGACTAGAAGTCAATGAGCAGTTCTTC
j_call: TRBJ1-2; clone_size: NA; d_call: NA; v_call: TRBV10-2; cdr3_aa: CASSGGGRDSYGYTF; cdr3_nt: TGCGCCAGCAGTGGGGGGGGAAGGGATTCATATGGCTACACCTTC
j_call: TRBJ2-1; clone_size: NA; d_call: NA; v_call: TRBV7-9; cdr3_aa: CASSPRNLLASVYNEQFF; cdr3_nt: TGTGCCAGCAGCCCCCGCAATCTCCTAGCGTCTGTCTACAATGAGCAGTTCTTC
j_call: TRBJ2-1; clone_size: NA; d_call: NA; v_call: TRBV5-1; cdr3_aa: CASSPPSDNEQFF; cdr3_nt: TGCGCCAGCAGCCCGCCCTCTGACAATGAGCAGTTCTTC
j_call: TRBJ2-7; clone_size: NA; d_call: NA; v_call: TRBV10-3; cdr3_aa: CAIAQGVTYEQYF; cdr3_nt: TGTGCCATCGCCCAGGGAGTCACCTACGAGCAGTACTTC
j_call: TRBJ2-7; clone_size: NA; d_call: TRBD2; v_call: TRBV7-2; cdr3_aa: CASSLRLAGSSYEQYF; cdr3_nt: TGTGCCAGCAGCCTCCGACTAGCGGGGTCCTCCTACGAGCAGTACTTC